These 6 T cell receptor beta chains were all obtained from the same sample, sequenced in a study of blood T cell repertoires in COVID-19. Sequencing used immunoSEQ multiplex PCR; TCRdb keeps in-frame clones, though not all of them. The repertoire holds over 50,000 clones, with about nine tenths as singletons. Sequencing was performed on peripheral blood. The receptors were sampled from a human donor in a cohort sampled during active COVID-19.

The chain combines TRBV4-1 with TRBJ1-2; D might be TRBD1 (6 bases). V was trimmed by 0 bases and J by 8 bases, leaving 16 bases between them. From germline, CDR1 is MGHRA and CDR2 YSYEKL. The CDR3 has 15 amino acids. CDR3 nucleotides: TGCGCCAGCAGCCAAGACACAGGGAGGGGGGCAGGCTACACCTTC. Translated, it gives CASSQDTGRGAGYTF.

The chain is built from TRBV2 and TRBJ1-2; TRBD1 agrees at 7 bases. Germline-derived CDR1 and CDR2 are SNHLY and FYNNEI. V dropped 5 bases and J dropped 2; count of bases not matched to a gene: 2. This CDR3 has 13 residues. The CDR3 nucleotides read TGTGCCAGCAGTCGGACAGGAAACTATGGCTACACCTTC. Protein product: CASSRTGNYGYTF.

The chain employs TRBV6-5 and TRBJ1-2; D is uncertain. Germline V CDR1 and CDR2: MNHEY, SVGAGI. This CDR3 is 16 amino acids long. V was cut by 0 bases and J by 4 bases, with 15 bases left in between. The CDR3 nucleotides read TGTGCCAGCAGTTACTCGAGGGTCAGAAGAGCCTATGGCTACACCTTC. It codes for CASSYSRVRRAYGYTF.

The chain has TRBV29-1 and TRBJ2-3, with TRBD1 identical over 7 bases. The CDR3 runs 15 residues. J lost 1 base, V lost 4 bases, and 8 bases had no gene match. Germline CDR1 and CDR2: SQVTM and ANQGSEA. The CDR3, as DNA: TGCAGCGTTGCATCTAACAGGGGTGGCACAGATACGCAGTATTTT. It codes for CSVASNRGGTDTQYF.

The chain recombines TRBV29-1 with TRBJ1-1; tentative D call: TRBD1 (6 bases). Looked up from germline, CDR1 is SQVTM and CDR2 is ANQGSEA. The CDR3 covers 13 residues. Deletions cut 3 bases from V and 5 bases from J, with 13 bases between. CDR3 loop: CSVEVGAWTEAFF. CDR3 DNA sequence: TGCAGCGTTGAGGTGGGGGCTTGGACTGAAGCTTTCTTT. The variable domain in full, with the rest retrieved from reference TRBV29-1 and TRBJ1-1, is SAVISQKPSRDICQRGTSLTIQCQVDSQVTMMFWYRQQPGQSLTLIATANQGSEATYESGFVIDKFPISRPNLTFSTLTVSNMSPEDSSIYLCSVEVGAWTEAFFGQGTRLTVV.

The chain couples TRBV10-3 to TRBJ1-2, with 7 bases that match TRBD1. Germline assignment: CDR1 ENHRY and CDR2 SYGVKD. This CDR3 contains 13 residues. The J segment lost 7 bases and the V segment lost 5 bases, leaving 7 bases of the junction unmatched. The CDR3 nucleotides read TGTGCCATCAGTCTTACAGGGGTTAGTGGCTACACCTTC. Protein: CAISLTGVSGYTF.